Shown below are 23 T cell receptor beta chains from a single sample sequenced in a study of shared T cell receptors in the human thymus. Data came from immunoSEQ multiplex PCR; TCRdb stores just in-frame clones and leaves some out. The sample yields roughly 710,000 clones, over 75% seen once. Another study also made use of these data, one on human thymus T cells.

Sequenced material: thymocytes. All receptors derive from a girl in the first two years of life with a congenital heart defect.

The chain links TRBV19 to TRBJ1-3; 8 bases agree with TRBD1. The CDR3 sequence is 15 residues long. Germline lookup yields CDR1 LNHDA and CDR2 SQIVND (reference sequence). V dropped 4 bases and J dropped 6; count of bases not matched to a gene: 8. The CDR3 here is CASSTRGQESNTIYF. CDR3 coding DNA: TGTGCCAGTAGTACCAGGGGACAGGAATCAAACACCATATATTTT.

The chain couples TRBV10-3 to TRBJ2-7, with 8 nucleotides matching TRBD1. This CDR3 has 15 amino acids. V gave up 8 bases and J gave up 2 bases; unmatched junction bases: 11. Germline CDR1 is ENHRY and CDR2 is SYGVKD. CDR3 loop: CAILDPGQATYEQYF. DNA of the CDR3: TGTGCCATCCTAGACCCGGGACAGGCAACCTACGAGCAGTACTTC.

This rearrangement joins TRBV12-5 to TRBJ2-7, with 11 nucleotides matching TRBD1. J gave up 4 bases and V 6 bases, and 11 bases lay outside the gene matches. The CDR3 length is 16 residues. Germline assignment: CDR1 LGHNT and CDR2 FRNRAP. Here the CDR3 reads CASGVQSGQGGYEQYF. In DNA, the CDR3 is TGTGCTAGTGGGGTACAATCGGGACAGGGGGGTTACGAGCAGTACTTC.

This clone was counted a few times. The chain couples TRBV18 to TRBJ1-1; D gene unclear. Germline V CDR1 and CDR2: KGHSH, LQKENI. Trimming pared 0 bases from V and 0 bases from J, leaving 14 bases between. The CDR3 spans 17 residues. The CDR3 DNA sequence: TGTGCCAGCTCACCACCGAACTGGAGGGCCCTGAACACTGAAGCTTTCTTT. It translates to CASSPPNWRALNTEAFF.

This clone appeared a few times. The CDR3 DNA follows: TGTGCCAGCAGTTACTCCGGGATGGACGAGCAGTACTTC. As protein: CASSYSGMDEQYF. V gene TRBV6-6 combines with J gene TRBJ2-7; D is possibly TRBD2 (5 bases). Germline loops: CDR1 MNHNY, CDR2 SVGAGI (reference sequence). The CDR3 contains 13 residues. Trimming removed 0 bases from V and 5 bases from J, with 8 bases in between.

In nucleotides, the CDR3 is TGTGCCAGCAGTGGGGGTGACAGGGGGGCCACTGAAGCTTTCTTT. Its translation is CASSGGDRGATEAFF. J is TRBJ1-1 and V is TRBV6-1; TRBD1 aligns across 9 bases. The CDR3 has 15 residues. Germline trimming cut 4 bases from V and 4 bases from J; bases unmatched to any gene: 7. The germline CDR1 and CDR2 sequences are MNHNS and SASEGT.

The rearrangement uses TRBV27 and TRBJ1-1, with D possibly being TRBD1 (6 bases). The CDR3 has 16 residues. V lost 6 bases and J lost 5, with 22 bases in between. Per the germline V gene, CDR1 is MNHEY and CDR2 is SMNVEV (reference sequence). The CDR3 loop reads CASSAPGGRVGTEAFF. The CDR3 DNA follows: TGTGCCAGCAGCGCCCCGGGGGGGCGCGTAGGGACTGAAGCTTTCTTT.

The chain links TRBV5-5 to TRBJ1-1; 8 bases match TRBD1. Germline CDR1 SGHKS, CDR2 YYEKEE (reference sequence). The CDR3 is made up of 14 amino acids. Trimming at V came to 3 bases and at J to 4 bases, leaving 5 bases not matched to a gene. CDR3 protein: CASSSDRGSTEAFF. For the CDR3, the DNA is TGTGCCAGCAGCTCCGACAGGGGAAGCACTGAAGCTTTCTTT.

The V and J genes are TRBV2 and TRBJ2-7; TRBD1 might be the D (5 bases). Germline values: CDR1 SNHLY, CDR2 FYNNEI. This CDR3 is built from 14 residues. Trimming removed 6 bases from V and 6 bases from J, with 18 bases in between. The CDR3 region has the DNA TGTGCCAGCAGCGCAGAATTAGGACACAGCGAGCAGTACTTC. This codes for CASSAELGHSEQYF. Based on the CDR3 plus reference TRBV2 and TRBJ2-7, the full variable domain is EPEVTQTPSHQVTQMGQEVILRCVPISNHLYFYWYRQILGQKVEFLVSFYNNEISEKSEIFDDQFSVERPDGSNFTLKIRSTKLEDSAMYFCASSAELGHSEQYFGPGTRLTVT.

This sequence joins TRBV29-1 and TRBJ2-5, with a tentative D call TRBD2 (5 bases). With 5 bases removed from V and 2 bases from J, the gap between germline ends came to 15 bases. Germline V gene data show CDR1 as SQVTM and CDR2 as ANQGSEA. CDR3 size: 14 residues. CDR3 nucleotide sequence: TGCAGCGTTCATCCCGGAGGATTGCAAGAGACCCAGTACTTC. It is translated as CSVHPGGLQETQYF.

The chain joins TRBV19 to TRBJ2-7, with 11 nucleotides matching TRBD2. The germline V gene encodes CDR1 LNHDA and CDR2 SQIVND (reference sequence). CDR3 length: 15 amino acids. Trimming cost V 6 bases and J 1 base; bases outside gene matches: 5. CDR3 amino acids: CASRQGLADSYEQYF. As DNA, the CDR3 is TGTGCCAGTAGGCAGGGACTAGCGGATTCCTACGAGCAGTACTTC.

V is TRBV4-1 and J is TRBJ2-1; D ambiguous. This CDR3 is built from 15 residues. Trimming stripped 0 bases from V and 4 bases from J, with 10 bases between. In germline, CDR1 is MGHRA, CDR2 YSYEKL. CDR3 residues: CASSQDAGFYNEQFF. CDR3 DNA: TGCGCCAGCAGCCAAGATGCCGGGTTTTACAATGAGCAGTTCTTC.

This clone was detected only a few times. This chain uses TRBV15 with TRBJ1-5; the match to TRBD1 covers 8 bases. The CDR3 covers 17 residues. The ends lost 5 bases at V and 5 bases at J; junction bases unmatched: 14. The germline gives CDR1 LNHNV, CDR2 YYDKDF (reference sequence). As DNA, the CDR3 is TGTGCCACCAGCTGGCTAAAAGGGACAGGCTGGGATCAGCCCCAGCATTTT. Protein: CATSWLKGTGWDQPQHF.

This chain links TRBV7-6 with TRBJ2-5, with a possible D match to TRBD2 (7 bases). V lost 3 bases and J 5 bases, leaving 25 bases between the germline ends. From germline, CDR1 is SGHVS and CDR2 FNYEAQ. The CDR3 is 18 residues long. The DNA for the CDR3 is TGTGCCAGCAGCTTCGCCCTAATGGGATCGGGGGGCAAGGAGACCCAGTACTTC. It specifies CASSFALMGSGGKETQYF.

The V and J genes are TRBV6-6 and TRBJ1-5, with 8 bases matching TRBD1. The CDR3 runs 14 residues. Germline CDR1 reads MNHNY; CDR2 reads SVGAGI (reference sequence). The junction had 6 bases not matched to a gene; V was cut back by 5 bases and J by 6 bases. CDR3 region: CASSPDRGVQPQHF. Written as DNA, the CDR3 is TGTGCCAGCAGTCCCGACAGGGGAGTTCAGCCCCAGCATTTT.

The chain joins TRBV18 to TRBJ1-5; 9 bases line up with TRBD1. The V segment lost 2 bases and the J segment 1 base; nucleotides outside the gene matches: 3. This CDR3 contains 16 residues. The germline CDR1 and CDR2 sequences are KGHSH and LQKENI. Here the CDR3 reads CASSPWGQGSNQPQHF. CDR3 sequence (DNA): TGTGCCAGCTCACCATGGGGACAGGGAAGCAATCAGCCCCAGCATTTT.

This chain joins TRBV7-9 and TRBJ1-2, with TRBD1 matching over 8 bases. Germline values: CDR1 SEHNR, CDR2 FQNEAQ (reference sequence). CDR3 length: 18 amino acids. J was trimmed by 4 bases and V by 5 bases; bases with no gene match: 18. The chain's CDR3 is CASSNSRTGISALYGYTF. Written as DNA, the CDR3 is TGTGCCAGCAGCAACTCGCGGACAGGGATATCGGCCCTCTATGGCTACACCTTC. Full variable domain (rest looked up from reference TRBV7-9 and TRBJ1-2): DTGVSQNPRHKITKRGQNVTFRCDPISEHNRLYWYRQTLGQGPEFLTYFQNEAQLEKSRLLSDRFSAERPKGSFSTLEIQRTEQGDSAMYLCASSNSRTGISALYGYTFGSGTRLTVV.

The V gene is TRBV7-9, the J gene TRBJ1-3; TRBD1 aligns across 9 bases. The ends lost 5 bases at V and 2 bases at J; junction bases unmatched: 10. The CDR3 totals 17 residues. CDR1 is SEHNR and CDR2 is FQNEAQ in the germline V gene (reference sequence). The CDR3 sequence: CASSARRTGVAGNTIYF. CDR3 bases: TGTGCCAGCAGCGCGAGGAGGACAGGGGTGGCTGGAAACACCATATATTTT.

V gene TRBV14 combines with J gene TRBJ2-3, with D possibly being TRBD1 (5 bases). Trimming removed 0 bases from V and 2 bases from J, with 24 bases in between. Germline CDR1 SGHDN, CDR2 FVKESK. CDR3 length equals 20 residues. The CDR3 sequence is CASSQEGTQVDPPDTDTQYF. The CDR3 nucleotides read TGTGCCAGCAGCCAAGAGGGAACACAGGTAGATCCTCCGGACACAGATACGCAGTATTTT.

This clone was seen only once. The chain recombines TRBV29-1 with TRBJ1-1; 7 bases line up with TRBD1. CDR3 length: 13 residues. The V segment lost 5 bases and the J segment 1 base; nucleotides outside the gene matches: 4. Germline V gene sequence: CDR1 SQVTM, CDR2 ANQGSEA. The CDR3 reads CSVHRGANTEAFF. Written as DNA, the CDR3 is TGCAGCGTTCACAGGGGAGCGAACACTGAAGCTTTCTTT.

This clone was recorded a few times. The V and J genes are TRBV19 and TRBJ1-1; D call uncertain. CDR1 and CDR2 (germline): LNHDA, SQIVND (reference sequence). Between the trimmed V and J ends, which lost 8 bases and 3 bases, there was a span of 13 bases. This CDR3 contains 13 residues. CDR3 region: CASFREADTEAFF. The CDR3 DNA sequence: TGTGCCAGTTTCCGGGAGGCCGACACTGAAGCTTTCTTT.

The CDR3 nucleotides read TGTGCCAGCAGTGGGGGCCAGGGGGAGGGAAACACCATATATTTT. Protein product: CASSGGQGEGNTIYF. J is TRBJ1-3 and V is TRBV2; TRBD1 matches at 7 bases. V trimming: 4 bases; J trimming: 4 bases; junction bases outside the gene matches: 7. This CDR3 contains 15 residues. CDR1 SNHLY and CDR2 FYNNEI come from the germline V gene.

The sample holds one count of this clone. V usage is TRBV7-9 and J usage is TRBJ1-1; D is ambiguous. In germline, CDR1 is SEHNR, CDR2 FQNEAQ (reference sequence). CDR3 size: 14 residues. Trimming removed 3 bases at V and 3 bases at J, with 11 bases between. Written as DNA, the CDR3 is TGTGCCAGCAGCTTTATGGTCGGGGACACTGAAGCTTTCTTT. Translation: CASSFMVGDTEAFF.